A single sample gave rise to the 25 T cell receptor beta chains below, sequenced in a study of blood T cell repertoires in COVID-19 (dated by TCRdb to the early 2020s). Library preparation employed the immunoSEQ multiplex PCR assay. TCRdb took this table from immuneACCESS and kept in-frame rearrangements with V and J called. Such tables lack part of the clones; where checked against another copy, unresolved V genes explain under half of the gap, and the rest is unexplained. In all, the sample holds 150,000 to 200,000 clones, and around 80% of those were seen once. 10% to 15% of the sample belongs to the ten largest clones. Input material: PBMCs or T cells enriched from blood (not recorded which). The receptors were gathered from a woman aged 60 to 75 who had recovered from COVID-19.

The chain couples TRBV7-4 to TRBJ2-6; 8 bases agree with TRBD1. The CDR3 spans 17 residues. With V trimmed by 5 bases and J by 0 bases, 6 bases remained unmatched. CDR1 and CDR2 (germline): SGHVT, SQSDAQ. The CDR3 protein is CASSRQGKSSGANVLTF. The CDR3 DNA is TGTGCCAGCAGCCGACAGGGGAAAAGCTCTGGGGCCAACGTCCTGACTTTC.

Concerning this clone: At one end the junction does not follow the germline gene, possibly because of a read error. The chain couples TRBV7-7 to TRBJ2-2; 12 nucleotides line up with TRBD2. CDR3 size: 15 residues. The germline gives CDR1 SSHAT, CDR2 FNYEAQ (reference sequence). The DNA of the CDR3 is TGTGCTAGCAGCAAGACTAGCGGGGGTGCCGGGGAGCTGTTTTTT. Translating it yields CASSKTSGGAGELFF.

The chain employs TRBV28 and TRBJ2-3; D is perhaps TRBD1 (6 bases). Per germline, CDR1 MDHEN and CDR2 SYDVKM. Trimming stripped 7 bases from V and 0 bases from J, with 17 bases between. CDR3 length: 16 residues. The CDR3 sequence is CASTEGVLPSTDTQYF. In nucleotides, the CDR3 is TGTGCCAGCACCGAGGGGGTATTACCTAGCACAGATACGCAGTATTTT.

This clone appeared a single time. The CDR3 nucleotides read TGTGCCAGCAGCTTGGGAGTGACAGGAGGCACTGAAGCTTTCTTT. It specifies CASSLGVTGGTEAFF. The genes are TRBV5-5 and TRBJ1-1; the D gene is possibly TRBD1 (6 bases). This CDR3 spans 15 amino acids. The germline CDR1 and CDR2 sequences are SGHKS and YYEKEE (reference sequence). The germline V and J ends were trimmed by 0 bases and 4 bases, with 13 bases remaining between them.

This sequence joins TRBV12-5 and TRBJ1-5; 9 bases line up with TRBD1. The CDR3 has 16 residues. The trim removed 0 bases at V and 4 bases at J, leaving 4 bases unmatched. The V gene's germline CDR1 is LGHNT and CDR2 FRNRAP. CDR3 sequence reads: CASGLVRGTGNQPQHF. The DNA for the CDR3 is TGTGCTAGTGGTTTGGTACGGGGGACAGGGAATCAGCCCCAGCATTTT.

V gene TRBV11-2 combines with J gene TRBJ1-1, with 8 bases matching TRBD1. CDR3 size: 13 residues. Trimming at V came to 5 bases and at J to 4 bases, leaving 3 bases not matched to a gene. Germline V gene data show CDR1 as SGHAT and CDR2 as FQNNGV. The CDR3 loop is CASSTQGGTEAFF. The CDR3 region has the DNA TGTGCCAGCAGCACACAGGGGGGCACTGAAGCTTTCTTT.

The chain carries TRBV5-1 and TRBJ2-2; 7 bases fit TRBD1. The CDR3 is 14 residues long. With 6 bases clipped from V and 0 bases from J, the junction kept 2 bases outside the gene matches. Germline V gene data show CDR1 as SGHRS and CDR2 as YFSETQ. The CDR3 DNA reads as TGCGCCAGCACCGGGACAGCGAACACCGGGGAGCTGTTTTTT. The encoded protein is CASTGTANTGELFF.

V and J are TRBV11-2 and TRBJ2-2; TRBD1 might be the D (6 bases). Per germline, CDR1 SGHAT and CDR2 FQNNGV. The CDR3 totals 14 residues. The ends were cut back, 5 bases at V and 8 bases at J, with 15 bases in the middle. This CDR3 reads CASSPSWGRGELFF. The CDR3 DNA reads as TGTGCCAGCAGCCCTAGTTGGGGGCGGGGGGAGCTGTTTTTT.

The chain links TRBV7-3 to TRBJ2-1, with 13 bases identical to TRBD2. Germline V gene data show CDR1 as SGHTA and CDR2 as FQGTGA. J lost 0 bases, V lost 2 bases, and 4 bases had no gene match. The length of the CDR3 is 18 residues. CDR3 coding DNA: TGTGCCAGCAGCTTATCGACTAGCGGGAGGAGCTCCTACAATGAGCAGTTCTTC. It specifies CASSLSTSGRSSYNEQFF.

This chain links TRBV5-1 with TRBJ2-5, with TRBD2 as a possible D gene (6 bases). The CDR3 is 14 residues long. V gave up 4 bases and J gave up 3 bases, with 13 bases separating them. Germline V gives CDR1 SGHRS, CDR2 YFSETQ. In nucleotides, the CDR3 is TGCGCCAGCAGCCAAGAGGCGGGGAAAGAGACCCAGTACTTC. Residues: CASSQEAGKETQYF.

The chain recombines TRBV19 with TRBJ1-4; perhaps TRBD1 as D (6 bases). The CDR3 is 16 residues long. Germline V gene data show CDR1 as LNHDA and CDR2 as SQIVND (reference sequence). The V end was cut by 3 bases, the J end by 0 bases, with 11 bases between. CDR3 residues: CASSIVRGSTNEKLFF. In nucleotides, the CDR3 is TGTGCCAGTAGTATTGTCAGGGGTTCAACTAATGAAAAACTGTTTTTT. The whole variable domain, remainder taken from reference TRBV19 and TRBJ1-4, is DGGITQSPKYLFRKEGQNVTLSCEQNLNHDAMYWYRQDPGQGLRLIYYSQIVNDFQKGDIAEGYSVSREKKESFPLTVTSAQKNPTAFYLCASSIVRGSTNEKLFFGSGTQLSVL.

The V gene is TRBV4-1, the J gene TRBJ1-5, with a weak D call TRBD1 (5 bases). The CDR3 is 14 amino acids. Trimming cost V 0 bases and J 7 bases, with 10 bases left between them. Per the germline V gene, CDR1 is MGHRA and CDR2 is YSYEKL. The CDR3 DNA reads TGCGCCAGCAGCCAAGATAAGGGGTACCAGCCCCAGCATTTT. Translation: CASSQDKGYQPQHF.

V usage is TRBV28 and J usage is TRBJ2-7; D possibly corresponds to TRBD2 (6 bases). This CDR3 contains 13 residues. V gave up 6 bases and J gave up 7 bases, with 16 bases separating them. From germline, CDR1 is MDHEN and CDR2 SYDVKM. The CDR3 DNA sequence: TGTGCCAGCAGCCCGGACGGACTATGGGAGCAGTACTTC. This codes for CASSPDGLWEQYF. Full variable domain (rest looked up from reference TRBV28 and TRBJ2-7): DVKVTQSSRYLVKRTGEKVFLECVQDMDHENMFWYRQDPGLGLRLIYFSYDVKMKEKGDIPEGYSVSREKKERFSLILESASTNQTSMYLCASSPDGLWEQYFGPGTRLTVT.

This chain links TRBV30 with TRBJ1-1; 7 bases line up with TRBD1. The V and J ends lost 8 bases and 1 base, in that order; junction bases with no gene match: 4. Germline V lookup: CDR1 GTSNPN, CDR2 SVGIG (reference sequence). CDR3 length: 12 amino acids. Here the CDR3 DNA reads TGTGCCCGTGACAGGGCGAACACTGAAGCTTTCTTT. Amino acid sequence: CARDRANTEAFF.

This clone was counted between two and nine times. The V and J genes are TRBV2 and TRBJ1-5; no clear D. Germline V gives CDR1 SNHLY, CDR2 FYNNEI. The CDR3 extends over 15 amino acids. V was pared by 7 bases and J by 0 bases, with 13 bases between. CDR3 region: CASKAGIFSNQPQHF. The DNA for the CDR3 is TGTGCCAGCAAGGCGGGGATTTTTAGCAATCAGCCCCAGCATTTT. The full variable domain, rest sourced from reference TRBV2 and TRBJ1-5, is EPEVTQTPSHQVTQMGQEVILRCVPISNHLYFYWYRQILGQKVEFLVSFYNNEISEKSEIFDDQFSVERPDGSNFTLKIRSTKLEDSAMYFCASKAGIFSNQPQHFGDGTRLSIL.

This clone came up a few times. The chain is built from TRBV9 and TRBJ1-4; perhaps TRBD1 as D (5 bases). V was cut by 4 bases and J by 8 bases, with 15 bases left in between. The CDR3 has 14 residues. Germline assignment: CDR1 SGDLS and CDR2 YYNGEE. In DNA form, the CDR3 reads TGTGCCAGCAGCCCGGGGGGAGGTCGGGAAAAACTGTTTTTT. It specifies CASSPGGGREKLFF.

Only one count was recorded for this clone. Other DNA sequences in this specimen translate into the identical CDR3. This chain joins TRBV10-2 and TRBJ1-5; maybe TRBD1 (5 bases). CDR3 size: 14 residues. The V gene's germline CDR1 is WSHSY and CDR2 SAAADI. V was clipped by 0 bases and J by 5 bases, with 8 bases between them. The DNA for the CDR3 is TGCGCCAGCAGTGAGTCGGGGGGGGATCAGCCCCAGCATTTT. Translating it yields CASSESGGDQPQHF.

V gene TRBV7-9 combines with J gene TRBJ1-2; D is uncertain. In germline, CDR1 is SEHNR, CDR2 FQNEAQ (reference sequence). Trimming removed 10 bases at V and 4 bases at J, with 16 bases between. The CDR3 loop spans 13 amino acids. CDR3 coding DNA: TGTGCCACCTCCAACGACATGGTCTATGGCTACACCTTC. Translation gives CATSNDMVYGYTF.

The rearrangement links TRBV20-1 to TRBJ1-2; no reliable D call. Germline-derived CDR1 and CDR2 are DFQATT and SNEGSKA (reference sequence). V was pared by 3 bases and J by 8 bases, with 7 bases between. The CDR3 is 10 residues long. CDR3 DNA sequence: TGCAGTGCTAGTGAGGAGGGCTACACCTTC. This sequence encodes CSASEEGYTF.

Here the CDR3 reads CASSSQGARGYTF. CDR3 nucleotides: TGTGCCAGCAGTTCACAGGGGGCTCGAGGCTACACCTTC. The gene calls are TRBV12-3 or TRBV12-4 and TRBJ1-2; TRBD1 aligns across 9 bases. Trimming took 4 bases from V and 8 from J; bases not matched to a gene: 5. The CDR3 is made up of 13 amino acids.

This clone was counted between two and nine times. This sequence joins TRBV7-9 and TRBJ2-7, with a weak D call TRBD2 (5 bases). V shed 5 bases and J shed 2 bases, with 16 bases lying between them. This CDR3 comprises 15 residues. Germline assignment: CDR1 SEHNR and CDR2 FQNEAQ (reference sequence). DNA for the CDR3: TGTGCCAGCAGCGAGACGTTACTAGGAACCTACGAGCAGTACTTC. Residues: CASSETLLGTYEQYF. The whole variable domain, remainder taken from reference TRBV7-9 and TRBJ2-7, is DTGVSQNPRHKITKRGQNVTFRCDPISEHNRLYWYRQTLGQGPEFLTYFQNEAQLEKSRLLSDRFSAERPKGSFSTLEIQRTEQGDSAMYLCASSETLLGTYEQYFGPGTRLTVT.

This clone has more than one count but fewer than ten. This chain uses TRBV5-1 with TRBJ1-6; D uncertain. V was clipped by 4 bases and J by 5 bases, with 10 bases between them. CDR3 length equals 14 residues. Germline V gene sequence: CDR1 SGHRS, CDR2 YFSETQ. Here the CDR3 DNA reads TGCGCCAGCAGCCCCGACATCGATAATTCACCCCTCCACTTT. As protein: CASSPDIDNSPLHF.

The chain has TRBV20-1 and TRBJ1-2; D uncertain. Per the germline V gene, CDR1 is DFQATT and CDR2 is SNEGSKA (reference sequence). Trimming removed 3 bases from V and 2 bases from J, with 10 bases in between. This CDR3 is built from 13 residues. The CDR3 bases are TGCAGTGCTAGTTTTCCGGGAAACTATGGCTACACCTTC. This sequence encodes CSASFPGNYGYTF.

The V gene is TRBV4-2, the J gene TRBJ1-3; maybe TRBD1 (6 bases). Trimming took off 4 bases at V and 0 bases at J, with 10 bases between the two ends. The CDR3 is 15 residues long. Germline V gene data show CDR1 as LGHNA and CDR2 as YNFKEQ. The chain's CDR3 is CASSRDINSGNTIYF. The DNA of the CDR3 is TGTGCCAGCAGCCGGGACATCAACTCTGGAAACACCATATATTTT.

This sequence joins TRBV27 and TRBJ1-5; tentatively, D is TRBD1 (6 bases). This CDR3 comprises 15 residues. Germline CDR1 and CDR2: MNHEY and SMNVEV (reference sequence). Deletions cut 5 bases from V and 0 bases from J, with 11 bases between. CDR3 in DNA: TGTGCCAGCAGTGCACAGGGTAATAGCAATCAGCCCCAGCATTTT. Amino acids: CASSAQGNSNQPQHF.